This entry features one TCR beta chain sequence. The antigen it binds to is not known. No clone much larger than this one lies a single base away; base qualities are absent. This sample was taken from a study of Ad26.COV2.S vaccination and SARS-CoV-2 variants (dated by TCRdb to the early 2020s). Background on the whole study: Donors in the vaccine arm were drawn from COV1001, a phase I-IIa trial of Ad26.COV2.S in healthy adults that was multicentre, randomized, double-blind and placebo-controlled. Ad26.COV2.S was administered intramuscularly at 5 x 10^10 or 1 x 10^11 viral particles, either as a single shot or as two shots given 56 days apart. The specificity and breadth of SARS-CoV-2-reactive T cell receptors after Ad26.COV2.S vaccination were assessed by TCRbeta repertoire sequencing. The TCR-sequenced set comprised about 32 samples: some 19 Ad26.COV2.S vaccine recipients, 5 placebo recipients and 8 SARS-CoV-2 convalescent individuals. Trial participants were randomized into five groups of five, in which low-dose or high-dose Ad26.COV2.S was given once or twice, or placebo was given on both occasions. Throughout the experiments and outcome assessment, investigators stayed blinded to trial group allocation.

TCRbeta CDR3 regions were sequenced with the immunoSEQ Assay. After extraction, genomic DNA underwent amplification by bias-controlled multiplex PCR, followed by high-throughput sequencing. As for how the authors treated the data: To quantify the absolute abundance of each unique TCRbeta CDR3 region, sequences were collapsed and filtered. Usable DNA was measured by amplifying reference genes present in all nucleated cells, and TCRbeta template counts were normalized to that usable DNA to estimate T cell fraction. Repertoire TCRs were annotated as SARS-CoV-2-specific by exact matching of V gene, CDR3 amino acid sequence and J gene to a known reactive TCR set. The reference SARS-CoV-2 TCR set came from MIRA and was filtered for enrichment in COVID-19-positive ImmuneCODE repertoires, removing public or cross-reactive TCRs. Based on the MIRA antigens, annotated TCRs were further analysed at the level of specific ORF or position within ORF. Breadth was defined as the number of annotated unique rearrangements divided by the total number of unique productive rearrangements, and depth was defined as the summed frequency of the annotated unique rearrangements. Two-sided Wilcoxon rank-sum tests were applied when comparing TCR breadth between groups. TCRdb mirrors the immuneACCESS table, restricted to in-frame sequences. Some clones are absent from its copies; in checked studies, under half trace to an unresolved V gene, and the reason for the others is unknown. D and trimming come from the DNA, and the V and J calls and clone size come from that table. The sample data list about 400,000 clones, and 83% of these were observed just once. The ten largest clones add up to approximately 7.8% of the sample.

In the paper's terms, the treatment or condition label means: about 20 received Ad26.COV2.S at low or high dose, single or two shots; several received placebo; per-sample allocation not given. Repertoires of vaccine and placebo recipients were sequenced from samples collected on day 63 after the first injection. Between 29 July and 7 August 2020, Cohort 1b enrolled about 27 adults aged 18-55 years at one site in Boston, USA. Ad26.COV2.S was a replication-incompetent adenovirus type 26 vector that expressed a prefusion-stabilized SARS-CoV-2 spike protein derived from the original Wuhan strain. The CDR3 starts with the cysteine, ends with the phenylalanine, and has 15 residues. CDR3 DNA is the only sequence kept; it has 45 bases, read in frame from the first base. The germline V gene (reference sequence) specifies MNHNY as CDR1 and SVGAGI as CDR2. The germline V and J ends show losses of 6 bases and 4 bases respectively, and no gene match explains 5 bases of the junction.

Here is what the overall study found, with its caveats: The study was not powered to compare responses between vaccine doses or regimens. It was noted by the authors that total T cell responses may have been underestimated by the TCR breadth and depth analyses. Higher spike-specific TCR breadth was observed in Ad26.COV2.S recipients than in placebo recipients (P = 0.0014). Vaccine and placebo recipients had similar non-spike TCR breadth, a finding consistent with the vaccine containing only spike. Substantial breadth of spike-specific CD8+ and CD4+ T cell responses was reported after vaccination.

This sequence originates from a person aged 18 to 59 who received the Ad26.COV2.S COVID-19 vaccine or a placebo. Sequencing used peripheral blood, obtained in a trial of Ad26.COV2.S vaccine versus placebo. This chain is built from TRBV6-6 and TRBJ2-1; the central 11 bases match TRBD2. The nucleotide sequence is given as TGTGCCAGCAGCCCCGGGACTAGCGGATACAATGAGCAGTTCTTC. This encodes CASSPGTSGYNEQFF.